The TCR beta chain described here comes from a study of regulatory T cells in long-lasting Graves disease. This clonotype was observed a handful of times. Its antigen is not known. Study-wide results and limits: There were preferences for TRBV28, TRBJ1-2 and TRBJ2-5 in persistent disease.

Building of the TCR beta libraries involved iRepertoire HTBI primers and Arm-PCR of CDR3 regions. One entry per CDR3 protein results from TCRdb running MiXCR on the multiplex PCR reads. Here the sample spans over 450,000 distinct CDR3 sequences, roughly a fifth being singletons. The CDR3 covers 14 residues. From germline, CDR1 is SGHRS and CDR2 YFSETQ. Trimming removed 5 bases at V and 7 bases at J, with 15 bases between. Time point of the sample: persistent/refractory GD, antithyroid drugs over 5 years with positive TRAb. PBMC RNA served as the TCR library source. This TCR came from a female donor with Graves disease. The sample in question was peripheral blood mononuclear cells (PBMCs), obtained when the disease was refractory, from a patient treated with antithyroid drugs. This sequence joins TRBV5-1 and TRBJ2-2, with D possibly being TRBD1 or TRBD2 (5 bases each). The CDR3 region is CASRPGTQHGELFF. For the CDR3, the DNA is TGCGCCAGCAGGCCCGGGACCCAACACGGGGAGCTGTTTTTT.